This T cell receptor (beta chain) emerged from a study of human T cells and chemical hapten exposure. Study in general: For sensitization, 2% DPC was applied to an approximately 2 cm by approximately 2 cm patch of upper inner arm skin.

Study-wide results and limits: More PT1 expanded TCRs went with higher patch test scores.

Germline CDR1 DFQATT, CDR2 SNEGSKA (reference sequence). V lost 3 bases and J 5 bases, leaving 13 bases between the germline ends. The CDR3 is 13 residues long. Time point given: patch test 3, about 24 weeks after DPC sensitization. Regarding treatment: therapeutic diphenylcyclopropenone sensitization with weekly scalp DPC. Unfractionated whole blood served as the source for total RNA extraction. This clonotype was detected a few times. Its antigen is not known. TCRdb reprocessed the RACE reads with MiXCR, giving one entry per CDR3 protein. The sample has approximately 97,000 distinct CDR3 sequences, around 25% seen once.

This sequence joins TRBV20-1 and TRBJ2-5; D might be TRBD2 (6 bases). The origin of this receptor is a middle-aged man with alopecia areata. Some clones in this sample may be carry-over from other donors' samples. The specimen comprised whole blood, sampled in connection with sensitization to the hapten diphenylcyclopropenone (DPC). This chain's CDR3 is CSAREGTYETQYF. CDR3 DNA: TGCAGTGCTAGGGAGGGGACCTACGAGACCCAGTACTTC.